These T cell receptor beta chains were read from a single sample in a study of beta chain features in type 1 diabetes. TCRdb's table, derived via immunoSEQ multiplex PCR, lists solely in-frame clones and lacks some. There are about half a million clones in the sample; roughly 30% occur only once, and around 0.065% lies in the top ten. Input material: naive CD4+ T cells from blood. Receptors were obtained from a man between 18 and 35 years old in good health. The CDR3 runs from the conserved cysteine through the conserved F or W. The D gene is left open where the match is weak. Size is stated for part of the rows, as once, few or many counts, or as a class when the clone is expanded.

clone size: NA
D gene: NA
J gene: TRBJ2-7
V gene: TRBV11-2
CDR3 DNA: TGTGCCAGCAGTCGGGATCGGGGCTATTCCTACGAGCAGTACTTC
CDR3 protein: CASSRDRGYSYEQYF

clone size: NA
D gene: NA
J gene: TRBJ2-5
V gene: TRBV30
CDR3 DNA: TGTGCCTGGAGTTACAGGGTTCTAGAGACCCAGTACTTC
CDR3 protein: CAWSYRVLETQYF

clone size: NA
D gene: TRBD1
J gene: TRBJ2-6
V gene: TRBV2
CDR3 DNA: TGTGCCAGCACTGGACAGGGGGCAGCTGGGGCCAACGTCCTGACTTTC
CDR3 protein: CASTGQGAAGANVLTF

clone size: NA
D gene: NA
J gene: TRBJ2-7
V gene: TRBV18
CDR3 DNA: TGTGCCAGCTCAGAAAGGAACGAGCAGTACTTC
CDR3 protein: CASSERNEQYF

clone size: NA
D gene: NA
J gene: TRBJ1-3
V gene: TRBV18
CDR3 DNA: TGTGCCAGCTCCGACCAGGACGGACGAAACACCATATATTTT
CDR3 protein: CASSDQDGRNTIYF

clone size: NA
D gene: TRBD1
J gene: TRBJ2-4
V gene: TRBV9
CDR3 DNA: TGTGCCAGCAGCCCCCGAGGACAGGGGCTAACCAAAAACATTCAGTACTTC
CDR3 protein: CASSPRGQGLTKNIQYF

clone size: NA
D gene: NA
J gene: TRBJ2-7
V gene: TRBV7-9
CDR3 DNA: TGTGCCAGCGAACGGGACGGTTCCTACGAGCAGTACTTC
CDR3 protein: CASERDGSYEQYF

clone size: NA
D gene: NA
J gene: TRBJ2-7
V gene: TRBV5-4
CDR3 DNA: TGTGCCAGCAGCGAGGGCCAGGGATCATCCTACGAGCAGTACTTC
CDR3 protein: CASSEGQGSSYEQYF

clone size: few
D gene: NA
J gene: TRBJ2-5
V gene: TRBV30
CDR3 DNA: TGTGCCTGGGGACAGAGGGGCCCAGAGACCCAGTACTTC
CDR3 protein: CAWGQRGPETQYF

clone size: few
D gene: TRBD2
J gene: TRBJ2-7
V gene: TRBV10-2
CDR3 DNA: TGCGCCAGCAGTGATAGGACTAGCGGATACGAGCAGTACTTC
CDR3 protein: CASSDRTSGYEQYF

clone size: NA
D gene: TRBD2
J gene: TRBJ2-5
V gene: TRBV5-1
CDR3 DNA: TGCGCCAGCAGCCCCGGGACTAGCGAGACGGAGACCCAGTACTTC
CDR3 protein: CASSPGTSETETQYF

clone size: NA
D gene: TRBD1
J gene: TRBJ2-7
V gene: TRBV9
CDR3 DNA: TGTGCCAGCAGCGCTGGGACAGGGATACCGTACTTC
CDR3 protein: CASSAGTGIPYF

clone size: few
D gene: NA
J gene: TRBJ2-5
V gene: TRBV7-9
CDR3 DNA: TGTGCCAGCAGCTTAGATCGACAAGTCCAGTACTTC
CDR3 protein: CASSLDRQVQYF

clone size: few
D gene: TRBD1
J gene: TRBJ2-1
V gene: TRBV6-5
CDR3 DNA: TGTGCCGCCTCCTTAGCCCGGGGACAGTACAATGAGCAGTTCTTC
CDR3 protein: CAASLARGQYNEQFF

clone size: few
D gene: NA
J gene: TRBJ2-5
V gene: TRBV4-1
CDR3 DNA: TGCGCCAGCAGCCAAGACTGGATTCAAGAGACCCAGTACTTC
CDR3 protein: CASSQDWIQETQYF

clone size: NA
D gene: TRBD1
J gene: TRBJ2-7
V gene: TRBV15
CDR3 DNA: TGTGCCACCAGCAGAGGCAGGGGGAGTTACGAGCAGTACTTC
CDR3 protein: CATSRGRGSYEQYF

clone size: NA
D gene: TRBD2
J gene: TRBJ2-7
V gene: TRBV6-5
CDR3 DNA: TGTGCCAGCAGGGGACTAGCGGGAGGGCACCACGAGCAGTACTTC
CDR3 protein: CASRGLAGGHHEQYF

clone size: NA
D gene: TRBD1
J gene: TRBJ2-5
V gene: TRBV2
CDR3 DNA: TGTGCCAGCAGTGATCGGGGACAGTTGGAAGAGACCCAGTACTTC
CDR3 protein: CASSDRGQLEETQYF

clone size: NA
D gene: NA
J gene: TRBJ1-1
V gene: TRBV25-1
CDR3 DNA: TGTGCCAGCGGGTTGACAGTGGTGAACACTGAAGCTTTCTTT
CDR3 protein: CASGLTVVNTEAFF

clone size: NA
D gene: TRBD2
J gene: TRBJ2-3
V gene: TRBV4-3
CDR3 DNA: TGCGCCAGCAGCCTTTGGAAGCCGGGAGGGCCCACAGATACGCAGTATTTT
CDR3 protein: CASSLWKPGGPTDTQYF

clone size: NA
D gene: TRBD1
J gene: TRBJ1-2
V gene: TRBV15
CDR3 DNA: TGTGCCACCAGCAGAGATCCGGACAGGTCCTATGGCTACACCTTC
CDR3 protein: CATSRDPDRSYGYTF

clone size: few
D gene: TRBD2
J gene: TRBJ2-7
V gene: TRBV6-6
CDR3 DNA: TGTGCCAGCAGTTACACACTAGCGTACGAGCAGTACTTC
CDR3 protein: CASSYTLAYEQYF

clone size: few
D gene: NA
J gene: TRBJ2-4
V gene: TRBV30
CDR3 DNA: TGTGCCTGGAGTGTCAGGGCACAAGGCAAAAACATTCAGTACTTC
CDR3 protein: CAWSVRAQGKNIQYF

clone size: few
D gene: NA
J gene: TRBJ2-4
V gene: TRBV29-1
CDR3 DNA: TGCAGCGTTGTGGCGGGGCACATTCAGTACTTC
CDR3 protein: CSVVAGHIQYF

clone size: NA
D gene: TRBD2
J gene: TRBJ2-1
V gene: TRBV4-2
CDR3 DNA: TGTGCCAGCAGCCGGGCGGGAAGGGCTAGCGGGATGAGCTCCTACAATGAGCAGTTCTTC
CDR3 protein: CASSRAGRASGMSSYNEQFF

clone size: few
D gene: TRBD2
J gene: TRBJ2-1
V gene: TRBV4-1
CDR3 DNA: TGCGCCAGCAGACCAACTAGCGGGGTATACAATGAGCAGTTCTTC
CDR3 protein: CASRPTSGVYNEQFF

clone size: NA
D gene: TRBD1
J gene: TRBJ2-3
V gene: TRBV7-2
CDR3 DNA: TGTGCCAGCAGCCCCTCGTGGGACAGGGGAACAGATACGCAGTATTTT
CDR3 protein: CASSPSWDRGTDTQYF

clone size: NA
D gene: TRBD1
J gene: TRBJ2-5
V gene: TRBV5-1
CDR3 DNA: TGCGCCAGCAGCGAAACCGGACAGGGTCAAGAGACCCAGTACTTC
CDR3 protein: CASSETGQGQETQYF

clone size: NA
D gene: TRBD1
J gene: TRBJ1-4
V gene: TRBV4-3
CDR3 DNA: TGCGCCAGCAGCCAACCGGACAGGGGCGAAAAACTGTTTTTT
CDR3 protein: CASSQPDRGEKLFF

clone size: NA
D gene: NA
J gene: TRBJ2-1
V gene: TRBV5-4
CDR3 DNA: TGTGCCAGCAGCTTGGCGTCGGTGGGAGAAAATGAGCAGTTCTTC
CDR3 protein: CASSLASVGENEQFF

clone size: NA
D gene: TRBD2
J gene: TRBJ2-3
V gene: TRBV7-2
CDR3 DNA: TGTGCCAGCAGGAGGTATTCTAGCGGAGCTAGCACAGATACGCAGTATTTT
CDR3 protein: CASRRYSSGASTDTQYF

clone size: few
D gene: NA
J gene: TRBJ2-7
V gene: TRBV30
CDR3 DNA: TGTGCCTGGAGTGTAGGCAGCATCTCCTACGAGCAGTACTTC
CDR3 protein: CAWSVGSISYEQYF

clone size: few
D gene: TRBD2
J gene: TRBJ2-7
V gene: TRBV30
CDR3 DNA: TGTGCCTGGTGCGCGGGAGAGGGGTACGAGCAGTACTTC
CDR3 protein: CAWCAGEGYEQYF

clone size: NA
D gene: TRBD2
J gene: TRBJ2-3
V gene: TRBV7-9
CDR3 DNA: TGTGCCAGTCGGGAGCGGGGATTTAGCACAGATACGCAGTATTTT
CDR3 protein: CASRERGFSTDTQYF

clone size: NA
D gene: NA
J gene: TRBJ1-5
V gene: TRBV29-1
CDR3 DNA: TGCAGCGTTGAAGGGAATAGCAATCAGCCCCAGCATTTT
CDR3 protein: CSVEGNSNQPQHF

clone size: NA
D gene: NA
J gene: TRBJ2-7
V gene: TRBV30
CDR3 DNA: TGTGCCTGGACTCAGAGGGAGGACTACGAGCAGTACTTC
CDR3 protein: CAWTQREDYEQYF

clone size: few
D gene: NA
J gene: TRBJ2-7
V gene: TRBV9
CDR3 DNA: TGTGCCAGCAGCGTAGTCGGGCACGGCGAGCAGTACTTC
CDR3 protein: CASSVVGHGEQYF

clone size: NA
D gene: NA
J gene: TRBJ2-3
V gene: TRBV2
CDR3 DNA: TGTGCCAGCAGGATGGACCTCGGGGGCACAGATACGCAGTATTTT
CDR3 protein: CASRMDLGGTDTQYF

clone size: NA
D gene: NA
J gene: TRBJ2-3
V gene: TRBV9
CDR3 DNA: TGTGCCAGCAGCGTGGGGGTCACAGATACGCAGTATTTT
CDR3 protein: CASSVGVTDTQYF

clone size: few
D gene: NA
J gene: TRBJ1-5
V gene: TRBV30
CDR3 DNA: TGTGCCTGGAGCCTTCGGTCCGAACAGCCCCAGCATTTT
CDR3 protein: CAWSLRSEQPQHF

clone size: NA
D gene: NA
J gene: TRBJ1-5
V gene: TRBV14
CDR3 DNA: TGTGCCAGCAGCCAAACCAATCAGCCCCAGCATTTT
CDR3 protein: CASSQTNQPQHF

clone size: NA
D gene: NA
J gene: TRBJ2-7
V gene: TRBV4-1
CDR3 DNA: TGCGCCAGCAGCCAAGGGAGAGGCCTGAGCTCCTACGAGCAGTACTTC
CDR3 protein: CASSQGRGLSSYEQYF

clone size: NA
D gene: NA
J gene: TRBJ1-1
V gene: TRBV6-6
CDR3 DNA: TGTGCCAGCAATAGGGGGGACACTGAAGCTTTCTTT
CDR3 protein: CASNRGDTEAFF

clone size: few
D gene: NA
J gene: TRBJ2-2
V gene: TRBV5-1
CDR3 DNA: TGCGCCAGCAGCCCTTCGAGCGGGAACACCGGGGAGCTGTTTTTT
CDR3 protein: CASSPSSGNTGELFF

clone size: few
D gene: NA
J gene: TRBJ2-3
V gene: TRBV4-2
CDR3 DNA: TGTGCCAGCAGCCAAGCCTTTACTAGACGGGTCACAGATACGCAGTATTTT
CDR3 protein: CASSQAFTRRVTDTQYF

clone size: NA
D gene: NA
J gene: TRBJ2-1
V gene: TRBV29-1
CDR3 DNA: TGCAGCGTTGTGCGGACCTCCTCCGCGACGTACTTCTTC
CDR3 protein: CSVVRTSSATYFF

clone size: NA
D gene: TRBD2
J gene: TRBJ2-7
V gene: TRBV30
CDR3 DNA: TGTGCCTGGCGACTAGCGGGAGGCCAGGTTAGGTACTTC
CDR3 protein: CAWRLAGGQVRYF

clone size: NA
D gene: TRBD1
J gene: TRBJ1-1
V gene: TRBV30
CDR3 DNA: TGTGCCTGGTATACGGACAGGGGGCAGACTGAAGCTTTCTTT
CDR3 protein: CAWYTDRGQTEAFF